These 22 T cell receptor beta chains share one sample of origin, sequenced in a study of identical twins. TCRdb re-called the 5' RACE reads with MiXCR, one entry per CDR3 protein. The data show about 720,000 distinct CDR3 sequences, approximately 18% seen once. The same sample was also studied in work on T cells expressing NK-cell markers.

The sequenced sample consisted of PBMCs. The origin of the receptors is a woman aged 18 to 35 in good health.

This clonotype was seen more than once but under ten times. CDR3 coding DNA: TGTGCCAGCAGCCCAGGAAACCGAAACACCATATATTTT. Its protein is CASSPGNRNTIYF. V usage is TRBV12-3 or TRBV12-4 and J usage is TRBJ1-3; D is unclear. Trimming removed 6 bases at V and 5 bases at J, with 11 bases between. CDR3 length: 13 residues.

This clonotype has a handful of counts. This sequence joins TRBV7-2 and TRBJ1-2, with a weak D call TRBD1 (6 bases). In germline, CDR1 is SGHTA, CDR2 FQGNSA. The CDR3 extends over 14 amino acids. The V gene lost 6 bases and the J gene lost 6 bases, with 17 bases spanning the gap. CDR3 in amino acids: CASSSQGSSNGYTF. The CDR3 bases are TGTGCCAGCAGTTCTCAGGGGTCCTCCAATGGCTACACCTTC.

This clonotype turned up a few times. Here the CDR3 DNA reads TGTGCCAGCAGTTTAGCGTTCAGGGAGGACACTGAAGCTTTCTTT. This gives the protein CASSLAFREDTEAFF. This chain links TRBV12-3 or TRBV12-4 with TRBJ1-1; TRBD1 is a possible D gene (5 bases). The V end lost 0 bases, the J end lost 3 bases, and 11 bases lay between the germline ends. The CDR3 is 15 residues long.

This clonotype was counted only a few times. J is TRBJ1-3 and V is TRBV18, with D possibly matching TRBD1 (5 bases). Germline assignment: CDR1 KGHSH and CDR2 LQKENI. Trimming removed 1 base from V and 0 bases from J, with 13 bases in between. The length of the CDR3 is 17 residues. CDR3 sequence reads: CASSPLLTDFSGNTIYF. CDR3 nucleotide sequence: TGTGCCAGCTCACCACTGTTGACAGACTTCTCTGGAAACACCATATATTTT. The whole variable domain, filled in from reference TRBV18 and TRBJ1-3, reads NAGVMQNPRHLVRRRGQEARLRCSPMKGHSHVYWYRQLPEEGLKFMVYLQKENIIDESGMPKERFSAEFPKEGPSILRIQQVVRGDSAAYFCASSPLLTDFSGNTIYFGEGSWLTVV.

This clonotype was observed at least ten times. The V and J genes are TRBV6-4 and TRBJ2-3; 11 bases are shared with TRBD2. Germline V gene sequence: CDR1 MRHNA, CDR2 SNTAGT. V lost 3 bases, J lost 1 base, and 0 bases stayed unmatched. This CDR3 is 15 amino acids long. The CDR3 protein is CASSETSGGTDTQYF. For the CDR3, the DNA is TGTGCCAGCAGTGAGACTAGCGGGGGCACAGATACGCAGTATTTT.

This clonotype appeared a few times. This sequence joins TRBV20-1 and TRBJ2-1, with D possibly TRBD1 on 6 matching bases. This CDR3 region has 14 residues. The ends were cut back, 5 bases at V and 3 bases at J, with 14 bases in the middle. Looked up from germline, CDR1 is DFQATT and CDR2 is SNEGSKA (reference sequence). The CDR3 loop reads CSAGAGVIYNEQFF. The CDR3 DNA sequence: TGCAGTGCTGGGGCAGGGGTCATCTACAATGAGCAGTTCTTC.

A few counts support this clonotype. This rearrangement joins TRBV12-3 or TRBV12-4 to TRBJ2-1; 9 bases are a match to TRBD2. CDR3 length equals 16 residues. V dropped 6 bases and J dropped 9; count of bases not matched to a gene: 15. The CDR3 sequence is CASRKSSGTLLGEQFF. The CDR3 DNA sequence: TGTGCCAGCAGAAAGTCTAGCGGGACCCTGTTAGGTGAGCAGTTCTTC.

This clonotype was observed a handful of times. V gene TRBV29-1 combines with J gene TRBJ1-1, with 7 bases fitting TRBD1. Unmatched junction bases numbered 4, after V lost 3 bases and J lost 3 bases. The CDR3 consists of 13 residues. The V gene's germline CDR1 is SQVTM and CDR2 ANQGSEA. In DNA form, the CDR3 reads TGCAGCGTTGAGAGACAGGGAGACACTGAAGCTTTCTTT. Translating it yields CSVERQGDTEAFF.

This clonotype was seen only a few times. This chain joins TRBV20-1 and TRBJ2-2, with 9 nucleotides matching TRBD2. J was trimmed by 8 bases and V by 1 base; bases with no gene match: 5. This CDR3 has 14 residues. Germline V lookup: CDR1 DFQATT, CDR2 SNEGSKA (reference sequence). The CDR3 protein is CSARVSGGSGELFF. CDR3 nucleotides: TGCAGTGCTAGAGTTAGCGGGGGCAGTGGGGAGCTGTTTTTT.

This clonotype was counted ten times or more. The CDR3 region has the DNA TGTGCCAGCAGTTTAGGGGGAGGATGGGTGGAGAACACTGAAGCTTTCTTT. Translating gives CASSLGGGWVENTEAFF. The chain couples TRBV12-3 or TRBV12-4 to TRBJ1-1, with D uncertain. The length of the CDR3 is 17 residues. Between the trimmed V and J ends, which lost 1 base and 1 base, there was a span of 16 bases.

This clonotype was observed a handful of times. The CDR3 sequence is CASSDGSLSRYTF. DNA of the CDR3: TGCGCCAGCAGCGATGGTTCTTTGAGTCGCTACACCTTC. The genes are TRBV5-1 and TRBJ1-2; no firm D call. CDR1 and CDR2 from the germline V gene are SGHRS and YFSETQ. CDR3 length: 13 residues. Trimming removed 4 bases at V and 9 bases at J, with 16 bases between.

This clonotype has only a few counts. The V gene is TRBV15, the J gene TRBJ1-1; 7 positions match TRBD1. After removal of 5 bases from V and 2 bases from J, the junction contained 5 bases not matched to a gene. This CDR3 contains 14 residues. Germline CDR1 and CDR2: LNHNV and YYDKDF (reference sequence). In DNA, the CDR3 is TGTGCCACCAGCGGCGGACAGGCAAACACTGAAGCTTTCTTT. Translation gives CATSGGQANTEAFF.

This sequence joins TRBV20-1 and TRBJ2-7, with D maybe TRBD2 (6 bases). This CDR3 contains 14 residues. V lost 1 base to trimming and J lost 4 bases, with 14 bases between them. CDR1 is DFQATT and CDR2 is SNEGSKA in the germline V gene (reference sequence). The DNA for the CDR3 is TGCAGTGCTAGAGGACTAGGGTTCGGGTACGAGCAGTACTTC. Amino acid sequence: CSARGLGFGYEQYF.

V usage is TRBV5-4 and J usage is TRBJ2-2; 11 positions match TRBD1. The length of the CDR3 is 16 residues. Trimming cost V 3 bases and J 4 bases; bases outside gene matches: 5. CDR1 is SGHNT, CDR2 YYREEE, per germline (reference sequence). The CDR3 loop reads CASSSGQGAGTGELFF. The CDR3 nucleotides read TGTGCCAGCAGCTCCGGACAGGGGGCAGGCACCGGGGAGCTGTTTTTT.

This clonotype has only a few counts. J is TRBJ1-6 and V is TRBV20-1; D unclear. CDR1 and CDR2 from the germline V gene are DFQATT and SNEGSKA (reference sequence). V gave up 3 bases and J gave up 3 bases, with 9 bases separating them. This CDR3 spans 14 amino acids. CDR3 DNA sequence: TGCAGTGCTAGGGGCGGGAACTATAATTCACCCCTCCACTTT. The encoded protein is CSARGGNYNSPLHF.

The J gene is TRBJ2-1, the V gene TRBV7-2; 7 bases align to TRBD2. Losses at the gene ends were 1 base for V and 4 bases for J; bases not matched to a gene: 7. The germline V gene encodes CDR1 SGHTA and CDR2 FQGNSA. The CDR3 is 16 amino acids. The DNA of the CDR3 is TGTGCCAGCAGCTTAGGCCCCTCAGCGGGGTACAATGAGCAGTTCTTC. Protein product: CASSLGPSAGYNEQFF.

V and J are TRBV5-8 and TRBJ1-5, with 7 bases that match TRBD1. V gave up 5 bases and J gave up 4 bases; unmatched junction bases: 12. Germline lookup yields CDR1 SGHTS and CDR2 YDEGEE. This CDR3 spans 16 amino acids. The CDR3 loop is CASSLSGQGVNQPQHF. As DNA, the CDR3 is TGTGCCAGCAGTTTGTCCGGGCAGGGGGTTAATCAGCCCCAGCATTTT.

The V and J genes are TRBV5-8 and TRBJ1-1; unclear D gene. Trimming removed 4 bases from V and 7 bases from J, with 8 bases in between. The CDR3 is 11 amino acids. The germline V gene has CDR1 SGHTS and CDR2 YDEGEE. The CDR3 bases are TGTGCCAGCAGCGGGGTACGTGAAGCTTTCTTT. It encodes CASSGVREAFF.

This clonotype was counted between two and nine times. This chain joins TRBV7-9 and TRBJ2-1, with TRBD2 matching over 7 bases. CDR3 length equals 17 residues. Germline CDR1 SEHNR, CDR2 FQNEAQ (reference sequence). V was pared by 3 bases and J by 5 bases, with 13 bases of the junction left unmatched. This CDR3 reads CASSFNQGGPGNNEQFF. CDR3 DNA: TGTGCCAGCAGCTTTAATCAGGGAGGGCCTGGAAACAATGAGCAGTTCTTC.

In this sample, this clonotype turned up a few times. This chain uses TRBV20-1 with TRBJ2-5; 8 bases line up with TRBD1. The V and J ends lost 3 bases and 4 bases, in that order; junction bases with no gene match: 16. The CDR3 extends over 17 amino acids. Per germline, CDR1 DFQATT and CDR2 SNEGSKA (reference sequence). CDR3 DNA sequence: TGCAGTGCTAGTAACCTTCTTCAGGGGGCCGTTGGAGAGACCCAGTACTTC. Translating it yields CSASNLLQGAVGETQYF.

This chain uses TRBV20-1 with TRBJ2-1; TRBD1 matches 7 bases. CDR3 length: 11 amino acids. Germline values: CDR1 DFQATT, CDR2 SNEGSKA (reference sequence). DNA of the CDR3: TGCAGCGCCGACAGGGTCAATGAGCAGTTCTTC. Its protein is CSADRVNEQFF.

This clonotype was seen at least ten times. Germline and junction disagree at one end, which may indicate a read error. V usage is TRBV5-1 and J usage is TRBJ2-7, with D possibly TRBD1 on 6 matching bases. Germline values: CDR1 SGHRS, CDR2 YFSETQ. CDR3 length equals 13 residues. The CDR3 DNA sequence: TGTGCCAGCAGCTTGCAGGGGACCTACGAGCAGTACTTC. It codes for CASSLQGTYEQYF.